This record looks at one T cell receptor beta chain sequence and its context. These data belong to a study of blood T cell repertoires in COVID-19. Authors' data handling: Nucleated cell counts were estimated from reference gene primer amplification. The table came from immunoSEQ multiplex PCR; TCRdb's copy has only in-frame clones and leaves some out. V and J calls and clone size follow that table, whereas D and trimming were derived from the DNA. The sample records more than 95,000 clones, about 77% being singletons. Germline assignment: CDR1 MNHNY and CDR2 SVGAGI (reference sequence). The V end was cut by 11 bases, the J end by 8 bases, with 18 bases between. The length of the CDR3 is 12 residues.

The chain employs TRBV6-6 and TRBJ1-1; no clear D. This TCR was recovered from a human donor in a cohort sampled during active COVID-19. The sequencing sample was made of peripheral blood. CDR3 protein: CAAREADLEAFF. CDR3 DNA sequence: TGTGCCGCAAGAGAGGCGGATCTCGAAGCTTTCTTT.